These T cell receptor beta chains were read from a single sample in a study of T-cell memory formation after mild COVID-19. TCRdb re-derived calls from the 5' RACE reads in MiXCR, one entry per CDR3 protein. The sample has about 140,000 distinct CDR3 sequences; around 14% are singletons. Material: PBMCs or a T cell subset sorted from them (not recorded which). These receptors all come from an adult woman who had mild COVID-19 (a few samples of this study predate the infection). Cell type and time point are not known. Each CDR3 is given with its conserved first and last residue. Fields, in order: clone size, V gene, J gene, D gene, CDR3 protein, CDR3 DNA. A D gene is named only where the DNA matches it firmly. Size tells how often a clone was seen (once, few, many) or the class of an expanded clone, and some rows leave it out.

>-|TRBV4-3|TRBJ2-5|TRBD1
CASSQGYYQGVWETQYF
TGCGCCAGCAGCCAAGGGTATTACCAGGGGGTTTGGGAGACCCAGTACTTC
>few|TRBV12-3/TRBV12-4|TRBJ2-7|-
CASSSPGRPYEQYF
TGTGCCAGCAGTTCCCCCGGCAGACCCTACGAGCAGTACTTC
>many|TRBV5-4|TRBJ2-7|-
CASSLQGSAYEQYF
TGTGCCAGCAGCTTACAGGGTAGCGCCTACGAGCAGTACTTC
>-|TRBV15|TRBJ2-7|-
CATSREAGTVYEQYF
TGTGCCACCAGCAGAGAGGCCGGGACCGTCTACGAGCAGTACTTC
>-|TRBV5-5|TRBJ1-1|-
CASSGGVANTEAFF
TGTGCCAGCAGCGGAGGGGTCGCGAACACTGAAGCTTTCTTT
>-|TRBV4-1|TRBJ2-2|TRBD2
CASSQDPSGGSNTGELFF
TGCGCCAGCAGCCAAGATCCTAGCGGGGGTTCGAACACCGGGGAGCTGTTTTTT
>-|TRBV4-3|TRBJ2-1|TRBD2
CASSQDIPAGGTNEQFF
TGCGCCAGCAGCCAAGATATCCCAGCGGGAGGAACCAATGAGCAGTTCTTC
>-|TRBV9|TRBJ2-6|-
CASSVEHNSGANVLTF
TGTGCCAGCAGCGTAGAGCATAACTCTGGGGCCAACGTCCTGACTTTC
>few|TRBV12-3/TRBV12-4|TRBJ2-5|-
CASSSSFVWETQYF
TGTGCCAGCAGCTCTAGTTTTGTATGGGAGACCCAGTACTTC
>few|TRBV12-3/TRBV12-4|TRBJ2-7|-
CASSSLYEQYF
TGTGCCAGCAGTTCCCTCTACGAGCAGTACTTC
>-|TRBV4-1|TRBJ2-1|TRBD2
CASSPGLGTYNEQFF
TGCGCCAGCAGCCCAGGACTAGGTACCTACAATGAGCAGTTCTTC
>-|TRBV9|TRBJ2-6|-
CASSAPSGANVLTF
TGTGCCAGCAGCGCCCCCTCTGGGGCCAACGTCCTGACTTTC
>few|TRBV7-9|TRBJ2-5|TRBD1
CASSRDSQETQYF
TGTGCCAGCAGCCGGGACAGCCAAGAGACCCAGTACTTC
>-|TRBV24-1|TRBJ2-1|-
CATSDSITPTQATYNEQFF
TGTGCCACCAGTGATTCGATTACCCCGACCCAGGCTACTTACAATGAGCAGTTCTTC
>-|TRBV6-4|TRBJ2-1|-
CASSELAWSMYEQFF
TGTGCCAGCAGTGAGCTGGCATGGTCGATGTATGAGCAGTTCTTC
>-|TRBV7-9|TRBJ1-1|-
CASSLGPAVLNTEAFF
TGTGCCAGCAGCTTAGGGCCCGCAGTTCTGAACACTGAAGCTTTCTTT
>-|TRBV12-3/TRBV12-4|TRBJ2-2|-
CASSFRSGELFF
TGTGCCAGCAGTTTCAGGTCCGGGGAGCTGTTTTTT
>many|TRBV4-1|TRBJ2-1|TRBD2
CASSQEGGESFF
TGCGCCAGCAGCCAAGAGGGGGGGGAGTCGTTCTTC
>-|TRBV5-1|TRBJ1-2|-
CASSWGNYGYTF
TGCGCCAGCAGCTGGGGCAACTATGGCTACACCTTC
>-|TRBV4-1|TRBJ1-1|-
CASSQEGHLGVNTEAFF
TGCGCCAGCAGCCAAGAGGGGCACTTAGGAGTTAACACTGAAGCTTTCTTT
>-|TRBV12-3/TRBV12-4|TRBJ1-2|-
CASSSSRDLNFHGYTF
TGTGCCAGCAGTTCGAGCCGGGACTTAAACTTCCATGGCTACACCTTC
>many|TRBV5-5|TRBJ2-1|TRBD2
CASSGLAGGVSSYNEQFF
TGTGCCTCCTCGGGACTAGCGGGAGGCGTAAGCTCCTACAATGAGCAGTTCTTC
>-|TRBV5-5|TRBJ2-5|TRBD2
CASSLFSGGAETQYF
TGTGCCAGCAGCTTGTTTAGCGGGGGGGCCGAGACCCAGTACTTC
>-|TRBV7-9|TRBJ1-1|-
CASSLGLPIGTEAFF
TGTGCCAGCAGCTTGGGACTCCCTATCGGCACTGAAGCTTTCTTT
>-|TRBV3-1|TRBJ2-7|-
CASSQDTTRLQAIYEQYF
TGTGCCAGCAGCCAAGATACCACCCGGTTGCAGGCAATCTACGAGCAGTACTTC
>few|TRBV12-3/TRBV12-4|TRBJ1-2|-
CASRPDILYGYTF
TGTGCCAGCAGACCAGACATCCTCTATGGCTACACCTTC
>few|TRBV5-8|TRBJ1-2|-
CASSLGVYGYTF
TGTGCCAGCAGCTTAGGGGTCTATGGCTACACCTTC
>few|TRBV20-1|TRBJ2-2|-
CSAKFPGWVAGELFF
TGCAGTGCCAAGTTCCCGGGGTGGGTCGCCGGGGAGCTGTTTTTT
>few|TRBV7-9|TRBJ2-7|-
CASSSGLGEQYF
TGTGCCAGCAGCTCGGGTCTGGGCGAGCAGTACTTC
>few|TRBV7-8|TRBJ2-7|-
CASSLEGTYPPHAYEQYF
TGTGCCAGCAGCTTAGAAGGGACTTACCCGCCCCACGCCTACGAGCAGTACTTC
>few|TRBV27|TRBJ2-1|-
CASSLYRVDEQFF
TGTGCCAGCAGTTTGTACAGGGTCGATGAGCAGTTCTTC
>-|TRBV2|TRBJ1-5|-
CASRDRGGPQHF
TGTGCCAGCAGGGATAGGGGTGGGCCCCAGCATTTT
>-|TRBV4-1|TRBJ2-7|-
CASSQDGGSYEQYF
TGCGCCAGCAGCCAAGATGGGGGGTCCTACGAGCAGTACTTC
>many|TRBV12-3/TRBV12-4|TRBJ2-7|-
CASSLVGSSYEQYF
TGTGCCAGCAGTTTAGTAGGGTCTTCCTACGAGCAGTACTTC
>few|TRBV6-5|TRBJ2-2|TRBD1
CASSYFWTGDPTGELFF
TGTGCCAGCAGTTACTTTTGGACAGGGGATCCCACCGGGGAGCTGTTTTTT
>few|TRBV6-2/TRBV6-3|TRBJ2-3|TRBD2
CASSYSRLAGGDTQYF
TGTGCCAGCAGTTACAGTCGACTAGCGGGGGGAGATACGCAGTATTTT
>-|TRBV5-5|TRBJ1-5|-
CASSLAGRVGQPQHF
TGTGCCAGCAGCTTGGCGGGTAGGGTGGGTCAGCCCCAGCATTTT
>-|TRBV2|TRBJ2-1|TRBD1
CASSEVGTGDFTEDAEQFF
TGTGCCAGCAGTGAGGTGGGGACAGGGGACTTTACGGAGGACGCTGAGCAGTTCTTC
>many|TRBV4-2|TRBJ2-7|TRBD2
CASSQGDYVAYEQYF
TGTGCCAGCAGCCAAGGGGACTATGTTGCCTACGAGCAGTACTTC
>-|TRBV6-5|TRBJ1-2|TRBD1
CASSYHDRAGYTF
TGTGCCAGCAGTTACCACGACAGGGCGGGCTACACCTTC
>-|TRBV11-2|TRBJ2-1|TRBD2
CASSLDLVAGNNEQFF
TGTGCCAGCAGCTTAGATCTGGTAGCGGGAAACAATGAGCAGTTCTTC
>few|TRBV27|TRBJ2-1|TRBD2
CASSWTSGASYNEQFF
TGTGCCAGCAGTTGGACTAGCGGGGCTTCCTACAATGAGCAGTTCTTC
>many|TRBV5-6|TRBJ2-4|TRBD1
CASSYGTQSGGKNIQYF
TGTGCCAGCAGCTACGGGACACAATCAGGGGGCAAAAACATTCAGTACTTC
>-|TRBV7-8|TRBJ2-3|TRBD2
CASSTLAGGLGDTQYF
TGTGCCAGCAGTACCCTAGCGGGGGGGCTTGGAGATACGCAGTATTTT
>-|TRBV4-3|TRBJ1-1|-
CASSRTGYPEAFF
TGCGCCAGCAGCCGTACAGGGTACCCTGAAGCTTTCTTT
>few|TRBV29-1|TRBJ2-1|TRBD2
CSVLQRETYNEQFF
TGCAGCGTTCTCCAGCGGGAGACCTACAATGAGCAGTTCTTC
>-|TRBV13|TRBJ2-1|-
CANQDFSSYNEQFF
TGTGCCAACCAGGACTTCAGCTCCTACAATGAGCAGTTCTTC
>-|TRBV4-3|TRBJ2-3|TRBD2
CASSQEALAGGVGTDTQYF
TGCGCCAGCAGCCAAGAGGCCCTAGCGGGAGGAGTCGGCACAGATACGCAGTATTTT
>few|TRBV19|TRBJ2-5|TRBD1
CASSLYLGGQGEETQYF
TGTGCCAGTAGCCTCTATTTGGGAGGACAGGGAGAAGAGACCCAGTACTTC
>few|TRBV27|TRBJ2-3|-
CASSSRPEGTDTQYF
TGTGCCAGCAGTTCCCGACCCGAGGGGACAGATACGCAGTATTTT
>-|TRBV24-1|TRBJ1-5|-
CATSDSNYQPQHF
TGTGCCACCAGTGATAGCAACTATCAGCCCCAGCATTTT
>-|TRBV7-9|TRBJ2-1|TRBD1
CASSARDRPYNEQFF
TGTGCCAGCAGCGCCCGGGACAGACCCTACAATGAGCAGTTCTTC
>-|TRBV5-6|TRBJ1-5|TRBD1
CASSLSGGRGNQPQHF
TGTGCCAGCAGTCTGTCAGGGGGCCGGGGCAATCAGCCCCAGCATTTT
>-|TRBV6-2/TRBV6-3|TRBJ2-1|TRBD2
CASNAGGDNEQFF
TGTGCCAGCAATGCGGGGGGGGACAATGAGCAGTTCTTC
>-|TRBV27|TRBJ2-2|-
CASSLIGNGELFF
TGTGCCAGCAGTTTAATCGGAAACGGGGAGCTGTTTTTT